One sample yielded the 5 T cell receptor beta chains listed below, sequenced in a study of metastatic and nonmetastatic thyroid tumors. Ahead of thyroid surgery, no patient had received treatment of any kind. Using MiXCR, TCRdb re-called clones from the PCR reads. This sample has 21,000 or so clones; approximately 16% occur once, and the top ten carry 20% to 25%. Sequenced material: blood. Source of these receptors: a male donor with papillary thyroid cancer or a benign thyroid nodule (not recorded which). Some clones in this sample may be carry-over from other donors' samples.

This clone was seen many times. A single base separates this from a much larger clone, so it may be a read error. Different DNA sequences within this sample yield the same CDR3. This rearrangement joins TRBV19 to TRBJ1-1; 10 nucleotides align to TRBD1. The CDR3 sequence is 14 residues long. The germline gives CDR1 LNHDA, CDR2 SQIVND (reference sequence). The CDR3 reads CASSAQPGQGRPFF. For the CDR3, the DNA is TGTGCCAGTAGTGCCCAACCGGGACAGGGGAGGCCTTTCTTC.

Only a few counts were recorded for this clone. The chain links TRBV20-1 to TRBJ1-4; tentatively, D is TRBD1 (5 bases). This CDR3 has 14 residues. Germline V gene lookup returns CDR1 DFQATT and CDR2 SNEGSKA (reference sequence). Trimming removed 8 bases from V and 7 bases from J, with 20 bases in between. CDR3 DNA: TGCAGTATGATGGGAGGGACTCCCAGTGAAAAACTGTTTTTT. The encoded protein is CSMMGGTPSEKLFF.

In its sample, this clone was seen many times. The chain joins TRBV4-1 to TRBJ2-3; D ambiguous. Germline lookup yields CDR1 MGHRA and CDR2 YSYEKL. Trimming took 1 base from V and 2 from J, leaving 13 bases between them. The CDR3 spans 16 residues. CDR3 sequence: CASSQANMGFTDTQYF. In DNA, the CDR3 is TGCGCCAGCAGCCAAGCCAACATGGGATTCACAGATACGCAGTATTTT.

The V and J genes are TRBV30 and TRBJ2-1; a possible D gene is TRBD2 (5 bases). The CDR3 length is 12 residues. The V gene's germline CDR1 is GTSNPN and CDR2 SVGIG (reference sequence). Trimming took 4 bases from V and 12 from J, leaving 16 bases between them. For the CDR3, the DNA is TGTGCCTGGAAGGTTGGGAAGGAGGCGCAGTTCTTC. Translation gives CAWKVGKEAQFF.

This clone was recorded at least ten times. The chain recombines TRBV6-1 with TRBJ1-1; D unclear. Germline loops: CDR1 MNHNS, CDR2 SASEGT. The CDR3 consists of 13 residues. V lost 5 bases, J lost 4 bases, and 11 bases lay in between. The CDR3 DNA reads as TGTGCCAGCAGTTTTAATGAGGGCACTGAAGCTTTCTTT. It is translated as CASSFNEGTEAFF.